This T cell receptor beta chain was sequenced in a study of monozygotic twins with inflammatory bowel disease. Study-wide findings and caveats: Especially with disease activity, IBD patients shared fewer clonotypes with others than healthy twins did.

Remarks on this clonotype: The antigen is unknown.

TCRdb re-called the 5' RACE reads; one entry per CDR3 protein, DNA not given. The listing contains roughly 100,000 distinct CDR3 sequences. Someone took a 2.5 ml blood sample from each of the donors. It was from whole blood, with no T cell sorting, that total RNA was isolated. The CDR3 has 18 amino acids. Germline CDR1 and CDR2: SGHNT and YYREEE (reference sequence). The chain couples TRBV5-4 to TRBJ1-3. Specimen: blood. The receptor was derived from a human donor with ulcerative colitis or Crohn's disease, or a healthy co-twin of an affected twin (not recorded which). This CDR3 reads CASSLAPIRRTTGNTIYF.